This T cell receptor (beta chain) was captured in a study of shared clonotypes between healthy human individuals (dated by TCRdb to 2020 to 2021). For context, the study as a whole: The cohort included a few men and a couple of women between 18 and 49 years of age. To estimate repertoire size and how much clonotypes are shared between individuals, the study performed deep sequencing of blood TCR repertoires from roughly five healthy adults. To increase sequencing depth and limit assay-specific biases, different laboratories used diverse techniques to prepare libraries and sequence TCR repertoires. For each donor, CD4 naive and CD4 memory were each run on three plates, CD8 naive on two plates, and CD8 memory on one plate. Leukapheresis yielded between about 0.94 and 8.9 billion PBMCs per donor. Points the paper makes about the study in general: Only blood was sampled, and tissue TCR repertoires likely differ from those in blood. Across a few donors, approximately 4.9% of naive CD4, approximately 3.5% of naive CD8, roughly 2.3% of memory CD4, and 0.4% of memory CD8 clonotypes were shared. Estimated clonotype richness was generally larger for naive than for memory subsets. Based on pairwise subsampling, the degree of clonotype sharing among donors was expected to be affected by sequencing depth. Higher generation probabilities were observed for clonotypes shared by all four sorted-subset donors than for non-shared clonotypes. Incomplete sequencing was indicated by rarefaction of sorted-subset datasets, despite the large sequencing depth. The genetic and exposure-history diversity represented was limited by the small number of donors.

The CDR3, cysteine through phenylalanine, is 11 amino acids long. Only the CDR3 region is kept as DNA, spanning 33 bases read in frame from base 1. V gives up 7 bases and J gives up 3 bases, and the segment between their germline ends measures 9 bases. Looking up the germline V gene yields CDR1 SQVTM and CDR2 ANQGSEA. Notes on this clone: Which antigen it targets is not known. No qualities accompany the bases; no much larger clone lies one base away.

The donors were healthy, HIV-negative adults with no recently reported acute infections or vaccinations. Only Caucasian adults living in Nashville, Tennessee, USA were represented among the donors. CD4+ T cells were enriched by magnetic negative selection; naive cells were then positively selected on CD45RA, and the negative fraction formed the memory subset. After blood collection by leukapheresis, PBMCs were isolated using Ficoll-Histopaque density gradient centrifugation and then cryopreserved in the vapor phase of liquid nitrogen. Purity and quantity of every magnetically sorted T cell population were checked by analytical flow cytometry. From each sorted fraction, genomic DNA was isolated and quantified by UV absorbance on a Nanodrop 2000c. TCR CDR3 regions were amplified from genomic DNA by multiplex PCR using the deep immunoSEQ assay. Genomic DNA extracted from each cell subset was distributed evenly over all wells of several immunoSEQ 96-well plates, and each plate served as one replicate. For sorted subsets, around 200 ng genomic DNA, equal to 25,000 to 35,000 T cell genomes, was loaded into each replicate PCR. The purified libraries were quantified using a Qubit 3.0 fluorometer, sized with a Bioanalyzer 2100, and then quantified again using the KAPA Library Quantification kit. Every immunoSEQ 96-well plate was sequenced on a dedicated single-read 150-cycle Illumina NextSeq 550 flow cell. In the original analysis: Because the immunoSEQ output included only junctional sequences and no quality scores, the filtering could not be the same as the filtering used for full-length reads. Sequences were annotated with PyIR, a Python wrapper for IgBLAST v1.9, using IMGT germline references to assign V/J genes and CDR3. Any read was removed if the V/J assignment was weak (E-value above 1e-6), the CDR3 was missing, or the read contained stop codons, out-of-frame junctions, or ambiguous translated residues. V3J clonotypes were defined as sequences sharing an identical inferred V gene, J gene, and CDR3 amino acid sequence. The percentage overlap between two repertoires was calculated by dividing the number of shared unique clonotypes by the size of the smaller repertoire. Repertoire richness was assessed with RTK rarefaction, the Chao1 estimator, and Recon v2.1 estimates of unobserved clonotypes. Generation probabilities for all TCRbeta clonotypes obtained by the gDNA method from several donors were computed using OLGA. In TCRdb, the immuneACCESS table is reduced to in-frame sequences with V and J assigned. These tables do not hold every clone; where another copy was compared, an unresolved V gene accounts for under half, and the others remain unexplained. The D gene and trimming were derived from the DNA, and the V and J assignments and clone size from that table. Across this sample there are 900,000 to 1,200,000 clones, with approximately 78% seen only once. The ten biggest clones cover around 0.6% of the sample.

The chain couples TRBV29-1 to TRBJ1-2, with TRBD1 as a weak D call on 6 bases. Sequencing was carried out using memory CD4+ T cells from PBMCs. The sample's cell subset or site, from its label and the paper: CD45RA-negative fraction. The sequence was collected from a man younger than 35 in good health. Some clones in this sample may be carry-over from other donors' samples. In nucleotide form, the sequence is TGCAGCGGGGGGGCGGACTATGGCTACACCTTC. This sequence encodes CSGGADYGYTF.